This T cell receptor beta chain comes out of a study of CD8+CD57+ T cells in acquired aplastic anemia. Using genomic DNA as the template, TCR beta VDJ and CDR3 profiling was carried out. TCRdb re-analysed the reads in MiXCR, keeping a single row per CDR3 protein. This table holds about 160,000 distinct CDR3 sequences, less than 60% found once. Trimming removed 11 bases from V and 4 bases from J, with 18 bases in between. Germline assignment: CDR1 ENHRY and CDR2 SYGVKD. This CDR3 is 14 amino acids long. For sequencing, patients were chosen who had shown expansion of CD8+CD57+ cells by flow cytometry. About this clonotype itself: A much larger clone lies one base from this, so it may be a read error.

Sequencing was carried out using sorted CD4+, CD8+, or CD8+CD57+ T cells (not recorded which) from PBMCs. The clonotype originates from a human donor with aplastic anemia. The chain couples TRBV10-3 to TRBJ2-1; possibly TRBD2 for D (6 bases). CDR3 loop: CAGSESAGYNEQFF. The CDR3 nucleotides read TGTGCCGGCAGTGAATCCGCGGGGTACAATGAGCAGTTCTTC.